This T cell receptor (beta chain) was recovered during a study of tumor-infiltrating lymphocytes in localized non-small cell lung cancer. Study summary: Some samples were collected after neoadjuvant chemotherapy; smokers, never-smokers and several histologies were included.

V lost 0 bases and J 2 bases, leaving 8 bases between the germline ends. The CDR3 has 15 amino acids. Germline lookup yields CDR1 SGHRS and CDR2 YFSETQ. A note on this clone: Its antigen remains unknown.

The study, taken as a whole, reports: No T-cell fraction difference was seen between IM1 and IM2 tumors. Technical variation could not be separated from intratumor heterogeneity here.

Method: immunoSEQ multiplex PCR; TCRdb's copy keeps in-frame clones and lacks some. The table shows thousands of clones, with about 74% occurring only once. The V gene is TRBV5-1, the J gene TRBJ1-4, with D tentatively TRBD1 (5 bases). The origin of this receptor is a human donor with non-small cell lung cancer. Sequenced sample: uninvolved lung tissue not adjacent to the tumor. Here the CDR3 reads CASSLAGTTNEKLFF. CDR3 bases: TGCGCCAGCAGCTTGGCTGGGACCACTAATGAAAAACTGTTTTTT. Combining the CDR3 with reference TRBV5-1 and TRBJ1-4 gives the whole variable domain KAGVTQTPRYLIKTRGQQVTLSCSPISGHRSVSWYQQTPGQGLQFLFEYFSETQRNKGNFPGRFSGRQFSNSRSEMNVSTLELGDSALYLCASSLAGTTNEKLFFGSGTQLSVL.